This record looks at one T cell receptor (beta chain) sequence and its context. Its antigen is currently unknown. Deletions cut 4 bases from V and 1 base from J, with 14 bases between. CDR1 and CDR2 (germline): SQVTM, ANQGSEA. CDR3 length: 14 residues. Using a J-beta primer mix together with a sample-barcoded 5' primer, a second PCR was run for about 6 to 12 cycles. A single record per CDR3 protein comes from TCRdb applying MiXCR to the 5' RACE reads. The sample has over 1,200,000 distinct CDR3 sequences, approximately 59% seen once. The sample comes from a study of blood T cells in healthy people across ages. Study findings and constraints: PBMCs that were unsorted prevented a conclusive naive versus antigen-experienced comparison.

Drawing of peripheral blood yielded 8.5 to 10 milliliters from each donor. This rearrangement joins TRBV29-1 to TRBJ2-7; D perhaps matches TRBD1 (6 bases). This clonotype was sampled from a man younger than 30 in good health. Sequenced material: blood. The CDR3 here is CSVVSGELSYEQYF. The DNA for the CDR3 is TGCAGCGTTGTTTCAGGGGAGCTTTCCTACGAGCAGTACTTC.